Shown below are 15 T cell receptor beta chains from a single sample sequenced in a study of cytomegalovirus exposure and HLA in healthy donors. Here immunoSEQ multiplex PCR was the method, and the copy in TCRdb shows in-frame clones only, minus some. The repertoire holds about 160,000 clones, with 85% as singletons. Sequenced: PBMCs. The receptors stem from a man aged 30-40 years in good health and CMV-seropositive.

This clone turned up a few times. This chain links TRBV30 with TRBJ2-3; D is uncertain. Trimming shortened V by 8 bases and J by 0 bases, and 15 bases separated the two germline ends. The CDR3 runs 14 residues. The germline CDR1 and CDR2 sequences are GTSNPN and SVGIG (reference sequence). The CDR3 spells CAKTYSYSTDTQYF. In nucleotides, the CDR3 is TGTGCCAAAACTTACTCTTATAGCACAGATACGCAGTATTTT.

The chain uses TRBV27 and TRBJ2-5, with TRBD1 identical over 9 bases. With 6 bases clipped from V and 4 bases from J, the junction kept 6 bases outside the gene matches. Looked up from germline, CDR1 is MNHEY and CDR2 is SMNVEV (reference sequence). The CDR3 is 14 amino acids. CDR3 amino acids: CASRVPGQGETQYF. The CDR3 DNA is TGTGCCAGCAGGGTACCGGGACAGGGAGAGACCCAGTACTTC.

This clone was detected only a few times. The chain combines TRBV30 with TRBJ2-5, with 7 bases matching TRBD1. J gave up 1 base and V 1 base, and 15 bases lay outside the gene matches. Germline assignment: CDR1 GTSNPN and CDR2 SVGIG (reference sequence). This CDR3 has 18 amino acids. The CDR3 reads CAWSATASSSGGQETQYF. CDR3 coding DNA: TGTGCCTGGAGTGCCACGGCCTCTAGTTCAGGGGGCCAAGAGACCCAGTACTTC.

This chain connects TRBV5-8 to TRBJ1-1; D is possibly TRBD1 (5 bases). Per germline, CDR1 SGHTS and CDR2 YDEGEE. CDR3 length: 11 residues. CDR3 loop: CGMGPNTEAFF. DNA for the CDR3: TGTGGAATGGGGCCGAACACTGAAGCTTTCTTT.

V and J are TRBV30 and TRBJ1-5, with D maybe TRBD1 (6 bases). The CDR3 totals 15 residues. Germline loops: CDR1 GTSNPN, CDR2 SVGIG (reference sequence). V was cut by 2 bases and J by 2 bases, with 13 bases left in between. CDR3 region: CAWSYLGARNQPQHF. DNA of the CDR3: TGTGCCTGGAGTTATCTGGGGGCCCGCAATCAGCCCCAGCATTTT.

This sequence joins TRBV7-9 and TRBJ2-1, with 9 bases identical to TRBD1. Germline loops: CDR1 SEHNR, CDR2 FQNEAQ (reference sequence). The V segment lost 3 bases and the J segment 8 bases; nucleotides outside the gene matches: 8. The CDR3 extends over 15 amino acids. Here the CDR3 reads CASSFRDRVSDEQFF. CDR3 bases: TGTGCCAGCAGCTTCCGGGACAGGGTCTCTGATGAGCAGTTCTTC.

The genes are TRBV5-6 and TRBJ2-4; D is undetermined. Trimming stripped 4 bases from V and 3 bases from J, with 8 bases between. The CDR3 extends over 13 amino acids. Germline CDR1 reads SGHDT; CDR2 reads YYEEEE. The CDR3 sequence is CASSLGVKNIQYF. For the CDR3, the DNA is TGTGCCAGCAGCCTTGGAGTCAAAAACATTCAGTACTTC.

V and J are TRBV4-3 and TRBJ1-1; TRBD1 matches at 7 bases. The CDR3 runs 17 residues. Looked up from germline, CDR1 is LGHNA and CDR2 is YSLEER. V lost 4 bases, J lost 2 bases, and 13 bases stayed unmatched. CDR3: CASSRFRGKGDNTEAFF. CDR3 sequence (DNA): TGCGCCAGCAGCCGCTTCAGGGGGAAAGGGGACAACACTGAAGCTTTCTTT.

The chain employs TRBV11-3 and TRBJ2-7; perhaps TRBD1 as D (5 bases). V was shortened by 5 bases and J by 6 bases, with 14 bases between the two germline ends. Germline-derived CDR1 and CDR2 are SGHNT and YENEEA. The CDR3 runs 13 residues. The DNA for the CDR3 is TGTGCCAGCAGCCCGAATTTAGGGGCCGAGCAGTACTTC. Residues: CASSPNLGAEQYF.

This sequence joins TRBV6-6 and TRBJ1-5; 7 nucleotides line up with TRBD1. The V gene end was trimmed by 0 bases and the J gene end by 5 bases; junction bases not matched to a gene: 1. Germline V gives CDR1 MNHNY, CDR2 SVGAGI (reference sequence). This CDR3 is 14 amino acids long. CDR3 amino acids: CASSYSTGYQPQHF. The CDR3, as DNA: TGTGCCAGCAGTTACTCGACAGGGTATCAGCCCCAGCATTTT.

CDR3 bases: TGTGCCAGTAGTGCGACAGGGGCTAGGGAGACCCAGTACTTC. Its protein is CASSATGARETQYF. V is TRBV19 and J is TRBJ2-5; 8 bases are shared with TRBD1. CDR1 is LNHDA, CDR2 SQIVND, per germline (reference sequence). Germline trimming cut 5 bases from V and 5 bases from J; bases unmatched to any gene: 7. The CDR3 runs to 14 residues.

The rearrangement uses TRBV5-1 and TRBJ1-3; weak D call: TRBD1 (6 bases). V was cut by 3 bases and J by 0 bases, with 10 bases left in between. The CDR3 is made up of 15 amino acids. CDR1 SGHRS and CDR2 YFSETQ come from the germline V gene. The CDR3 DNA follows: TGCGCCAGCAGCTCAGGACAGTACTCTGGAAACACCATATATTTT. It translates to CASSSGQYSGNTIYF.

The rearrangement joins TRBV18 to TRBJ1-2, with 10 bases that match TRBD1. This CDR3 has 16 amino acids. Unmatched junction bases numbered 8, after V lost 1 base and J lost 6 bases. Germline assignment: CDR1 KGHSH and CDR2 LQKENI. The CDR3: CASSPLEGQGFNGYTF. CDR3 DNA sequence: TGTGCCAGCTCACCACTTGAGGGACAGGGGTTTAATGGCTACACCTTC.

This chain uses TRBV29-1 with TRBJ1-5; the match to TRBD1 covers 7 bases. V was pared by 4 bases and J by 5 bases, with 5 bases of the junction left unmatched. This CDR3 spans 13 amino acids. Germline V gene lookup returns CDR1 SQVTM and CDR2 ANQGSEA. The CDR3 DNA is TGCAGCGTTGTCGTTACAGGGGATCAGCCCCAGCATTTT. Translating it yields CSVVVTGDQPQHF.

The V call is TRBV11-2, the J call TRBJ1-1, with a possible D match to TRBD1 (6 bases). From germline, CDR1 is SGHAT and CDR2 FQNNGV. This CDR3 region has 13 residues. Trimming removed 0 bases at V and 10 bases at J, with 12 bases between. The CDR3 sequence is CASSLEQGSRAFF. In DNA form, the CDR3 reads TGTGCCAGCAGCTTAGAACAGGGAAGTCGAGCTTTCTTT.